These T cell receptor beta chains were read from a single sample in a study of OX40 agonist ivuxolimab in advanced cancers. Sequenced by immunoSEQ multiplex PCR; TCRdb stores in-frame clones only, minus some. The table records 20,000 to 25,000 clones, approximately 90% of them present only once. Sequenced material: CD4+ or CD8+ T cells sorted from blood, taken in a trial of the OX40 agonist ivuxolimab. These receptors came from an adult with an advanced solid tumor such as melanoma, head and neck, liver or kidney cancer. The CDR3 runs from the conserved cysteine through the conserved F or W. D genes are given only for firm matches.

CDR3 length: 14
V gene: TRBV4-1
D gene: .
J gene: TRBJ2-7
CDR3 protein: CASSRGLESYEQYF
CDR3 DNA: TGCGCCAGCAGCCGGGGTCTCGAATCCTACGAGCAGTACTTC

CDR3 length: 16
V gene: TRBV19
D gene: TRBD2
J gene: TRBJ2-3
CDR3 protein: CASSIVAGGGTDTQYF
CDR3 DNA: TGTGCCAGTAGTATAGTAGCGGGAGGCGGCACAGATACGCAGTATTTT

CDR3 length: 18
V gene: TRBV5-1
D gene: .
J gene: TRBJ1-1
CDR3 protein: CASSLGGPGLGRGTEAFF
CDR3 DNA: TGCGCCAGCAGCTTGGGAGGCCCAGGGCTGGGGAGGGGCACTGAAGCTTTCTTT

CDR3 length: 17
V gene: TRBV7-9
D gene: .
J gene: TRBJ2-5
CDR3 protein: CASSLDPLGALQETQYF
CDR3 DNA: TGTGCCAGCAGCTTGGACCCTCTGGGGGCGTTACAAGAGACCCAGTACTTC

CDR3 length: 13
V gene: TRBV5-4
D gene: .
J gene: TRBJ2-7
CDR3 protein: CASSYNSWDEQYF
CDR3 DNA: TGTGCCAGCAGCTACAACTCTTGGGACGAGCAGTACTTC

CDR3 length: 17
V gene: TRBV14
D gene: TRBD2
J gene: TRBJ2-3
CDR3 protein: CASSQVGGSPPTDTQYF
CDR3 DNA: TGTGCCAGCAGCCAAGTGGGGGGGTCTCCCCCCACAGATACGCAGTATTTT

CDR3 length: 12
V gene: TRBV27
D gene: .
J gene: TRBJ1-1
CDR3 protein: CASSLAGREAFF
CDR3 DNA: TGTGCCAGCAGTTTAGCGGGCAGGGAAGCTTTCTTT

CDR3 length: 15
V gene: TRBV15
D gene: .
J gene: TRBJ1-5
CDR3 protein: CATSRDGASNQPQHF
CDR3 DNA: TGTGCCACCAGCAGAGATGGGGCTTCGAATCAGCCCCAGCATTTT

CDR3 length: 14
V gene: TRBV28
D gene: .
J gene: TRBJ2-3
CDR3 protein: CASSRRRASDTQYF
CDR3 DNA: TGTGCCAGCAGCCGTCGCAGGGCATCAGATACGCAGTATTTT

CDR3 length: 13
V gene: TRBV29-1
D gene: TRBD2
J gene: TRBJ2-3
CDR3 protein: CSCLAGVPDTQYF
CDR3 DNA: TGCAGCTGTTTAGCGGGTGTCCCAGATACGCAGTATTTT

CDR3 length: 16
V gene: TRBV21-1
D gene: .
J gene: TRBJ1-6
CDR3 protein: CASSKMPGQGKISLHF
CDR3 DNA: TGTGCCAGCAGCAAGATGCCGGGACAGGGGAAAATTTCCCTCCACTTT

CDR3 length: 12
V gene: TRBV6-1
D gene: TRBD1
J gene: TRBJ1-1
CDR3 protein: CASKGASVEAFF
CDR3 DNA: TGTGCCAGCAAGGGGGCATCCGTTGAAGCTTTCTTT